This T cell receptor (beta chain) appears in the sequencing data of a study of Graves' ophthalmopathy and Graves' hyperthyroidism. Whole-study context: Blood was drawn at initial diagnosis, before any treatment.

With a duration under 3 months, ophthalmopathy in the donors showed moderate-to-severe activity, CAS ≥3 and NOSPECS ≥4. The diagnosis combined clinical symptoms, thyroxine, TRAb, thyroid ultrasound and orbital computed tomography scans. RNA transcripts were the template, and TCR beta CDR3 regions were amplified from them. A first-round RT-PCR used HTBI primers, followed by a second-round multiplex PCR. TCRdb recomputed calls from the multiplex PCR reads with MiXCR, one row per CDR3 protein. The data hold about 740,000 distinct CDR3 sequences, with roughly two fifths observed a single time. Details on this clonotype: The antigen is undetermined.

Study conclusions and caveats: Blood shared most expanded thyroid clonotypes above 0.001 frequency.

The receptor was isolated from an adult man with Graves' ophthalmopathy. Source material: peripheral blood.

Written as DNA, the CDR3 is TGTGCCAGTAGTTCCGGTGGGGGGGAGCTGTTTTTT. Its protein is CASSSGGGELFF. V and J are TRBV19 and TRBJ2-2; D uncertain. The CDR3 has 12 residues. Looked up from germline, CDR1 is LNHDA and CDR2 is SQIVND (reference sequence). V was pared by 5 bases and J by 8 bases, with 9 bases between.